The present entry profiles one T cell receptor beta chain with its context. TCRdb's copy holds only in-frame clones and misses some; the assay was immunoSEQ multiplex PCR. In the table there are about 170,000 clones, around 88% of which are singletons. These data come from a study of control samples from healthy donors and cancer patients. The sequence came from a woman aged 25 to 45 in good health. Sequencing was performed on blood.

CDR3 sequence (DNA): TGTGCCAGGCGGCCCTCCGACAGGTCCCCTCACACGGGAAACATTCAGTACTTC. Translated, it gives CARRPSDRSPHTGNIQYF. The chain couples TRBV25-1 to TRBJ2-4; D may be TRBD1 (6 bases). The CDR3 sequence is 18 residues long. With 9 bases removed from V and 6 bases from J, the gap between germline ends came to 30 bases. CDR1 and CDR2 (germline): MGHDK, SYGVNS.